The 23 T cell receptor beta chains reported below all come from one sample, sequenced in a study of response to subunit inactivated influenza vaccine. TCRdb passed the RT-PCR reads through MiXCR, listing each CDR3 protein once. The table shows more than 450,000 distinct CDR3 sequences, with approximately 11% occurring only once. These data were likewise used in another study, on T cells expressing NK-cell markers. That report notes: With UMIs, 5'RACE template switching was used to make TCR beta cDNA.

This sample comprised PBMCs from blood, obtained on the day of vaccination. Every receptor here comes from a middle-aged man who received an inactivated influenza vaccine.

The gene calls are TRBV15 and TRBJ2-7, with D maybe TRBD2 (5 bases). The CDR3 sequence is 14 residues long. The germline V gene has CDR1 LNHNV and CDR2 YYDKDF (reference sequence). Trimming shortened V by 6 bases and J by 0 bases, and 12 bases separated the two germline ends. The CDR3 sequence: CATSEGKNSYEQYF. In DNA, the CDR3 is TGTGCCACCAGTGAGGGCAAGAACTCCTACGAGCAGTACTTC.

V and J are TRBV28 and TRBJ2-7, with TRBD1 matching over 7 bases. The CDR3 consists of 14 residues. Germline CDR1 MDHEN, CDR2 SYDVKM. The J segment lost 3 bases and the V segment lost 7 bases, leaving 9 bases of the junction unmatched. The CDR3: CASTQDRYLYEQYF. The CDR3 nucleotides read TGTGCCAGCACCCAGGACAGGTACCTCTACGAGCAGTACTTC.

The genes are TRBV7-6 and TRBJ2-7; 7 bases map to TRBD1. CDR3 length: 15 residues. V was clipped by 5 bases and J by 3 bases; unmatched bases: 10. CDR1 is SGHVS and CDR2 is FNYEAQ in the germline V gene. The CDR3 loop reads CASSPRQGRLYEQYF. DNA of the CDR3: TGTGCCAGCAGCCCCCGACAGGGAAGGCTCTACGAGCAGTACTTC.

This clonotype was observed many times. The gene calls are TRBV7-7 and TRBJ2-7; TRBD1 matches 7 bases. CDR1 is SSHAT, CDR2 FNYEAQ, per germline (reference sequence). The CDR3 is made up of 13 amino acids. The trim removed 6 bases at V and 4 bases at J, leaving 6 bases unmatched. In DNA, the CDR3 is TGTGCCAGCAGTTTAAACAGGGGATACGAGCAGTACTTC. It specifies CASSLNRGYEQYF. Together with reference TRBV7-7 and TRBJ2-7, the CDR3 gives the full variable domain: GAGVSQSPRYKVTKRGQDVTLRCDPISSHATLYWYQQALGQGPEFLTYFNYEAQPDKSGLPSDRFSAERPEGSISTLTIQRTEQRDSAMYRCASSLNRGYEQYFGPGTRLTVT.

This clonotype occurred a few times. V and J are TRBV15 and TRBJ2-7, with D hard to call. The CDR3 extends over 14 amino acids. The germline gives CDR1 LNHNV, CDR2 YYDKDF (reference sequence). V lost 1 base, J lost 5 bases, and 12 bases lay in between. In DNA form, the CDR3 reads TGTGCCACCAGCAGAGTCACTATTGGCGACGAGCAGTACTTC. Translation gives CATSRVTIGDEQYF.

The CDR3 loop reads CSARTTSGGREQPQHF. For the CDR3, the DNA is TGCAGTGCTAGAACTACCTCGGGGGGCAGAGAACAGCCCCAGCATTTT. The chain combines TRBV20-1 with TRBJ1-5, with D perhaps matching TRBD1 (6 bases). The germline CDR1 and CDR2 sequences are DFQATT and SNEGSKA (reference sequence). The ends were cut back, 2 bases at V and 7 bases at J, with 21 bases in the middle. The CDR3 is made up of 16 amino acids.

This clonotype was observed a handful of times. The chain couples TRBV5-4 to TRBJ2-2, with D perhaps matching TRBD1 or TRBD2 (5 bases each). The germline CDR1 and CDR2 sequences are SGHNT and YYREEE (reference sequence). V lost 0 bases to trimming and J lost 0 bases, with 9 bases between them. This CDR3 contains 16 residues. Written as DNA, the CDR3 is TGTGCCAGCAGCTTGGGGGGGAACGCGAACACCGGGGAGCTGTTTTTT. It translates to CASSLGGNANTGELFF.

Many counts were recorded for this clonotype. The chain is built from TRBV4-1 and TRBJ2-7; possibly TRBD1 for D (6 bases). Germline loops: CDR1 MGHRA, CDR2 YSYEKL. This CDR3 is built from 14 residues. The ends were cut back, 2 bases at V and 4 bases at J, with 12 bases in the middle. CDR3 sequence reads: CASSQLDRFYEQYF. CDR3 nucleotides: TGCGCCAGCAGCCAACTAGACAGGTTTTACGAGCAGTACTTC.

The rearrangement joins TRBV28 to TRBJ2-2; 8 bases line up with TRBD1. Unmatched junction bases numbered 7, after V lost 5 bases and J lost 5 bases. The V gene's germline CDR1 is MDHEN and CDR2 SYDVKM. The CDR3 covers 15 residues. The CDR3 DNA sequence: TGTGCCAGCAGTCCGTACAGGGGGGTTACCGGGGAGCTGTTTTTT. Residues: CASSPYRGVTGELFF.

The CDR3 here is CASSYDNWSGGGHSTNTGELFF. Written as DNA, the CDR3 is TGTGCCAGCAGTTATGACAATTGGAGCGGGGGGGGCCACTCCACGAACACCGGGGAGCTGTTTTTT. The chain joins TRBV6-2 or TRBV6-3 to TRBJ2-2; 10 nucleotides match TRBD2. Germline CDR1 is MNHEY and CDR2 is SVGEGT. The CDR3 extends over 22 amino acids. J gave up 0 bases and V 3 bases, and 19 bases lay outside the gene matches.

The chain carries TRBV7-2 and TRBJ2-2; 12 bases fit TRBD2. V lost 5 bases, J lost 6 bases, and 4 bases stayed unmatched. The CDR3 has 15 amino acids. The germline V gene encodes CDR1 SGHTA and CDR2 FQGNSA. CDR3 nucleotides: TGTGCCAGCAGCATAAGACTAGCGGGAGCCGGGGAGCTGTTTTTT. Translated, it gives CASSIRLAGAGELFF.

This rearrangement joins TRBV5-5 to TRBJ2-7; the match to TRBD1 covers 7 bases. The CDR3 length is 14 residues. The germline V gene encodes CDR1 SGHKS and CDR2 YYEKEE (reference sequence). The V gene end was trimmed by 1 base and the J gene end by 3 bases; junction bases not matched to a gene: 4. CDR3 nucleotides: TGTGCCAGCAGCTTGACAGGGGTCGGCTACGAGCAGTACTTC. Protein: CASSLTGVGYEQYF.

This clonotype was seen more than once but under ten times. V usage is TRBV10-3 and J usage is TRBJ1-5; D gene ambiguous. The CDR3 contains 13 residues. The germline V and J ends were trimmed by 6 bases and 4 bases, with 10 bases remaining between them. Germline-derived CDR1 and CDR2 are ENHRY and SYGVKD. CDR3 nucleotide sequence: TGTGCCATCAGCCCCGGGAGAAATCAGCCCCAGCATTTT. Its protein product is CAISPGRNQPQHF.

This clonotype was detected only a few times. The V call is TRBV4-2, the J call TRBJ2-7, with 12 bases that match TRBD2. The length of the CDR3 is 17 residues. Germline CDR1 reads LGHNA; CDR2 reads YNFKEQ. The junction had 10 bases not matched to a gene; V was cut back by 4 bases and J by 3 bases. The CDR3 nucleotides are TGTGCCAGCAGCCTGCGTCTAGCGGGAGGGAGGGGCTACGAGCAGTACTTC. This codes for CASSLRLAGGRGYEQYF.

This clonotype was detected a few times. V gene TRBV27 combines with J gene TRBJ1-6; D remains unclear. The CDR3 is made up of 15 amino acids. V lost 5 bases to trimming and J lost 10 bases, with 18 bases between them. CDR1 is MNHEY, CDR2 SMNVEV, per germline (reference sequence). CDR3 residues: CASSAGGLGKSPLHF. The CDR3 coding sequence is TGTGCCAGCAGTGCTGGAGGTCTTGGAAAATCACCCCTCCACTTT.

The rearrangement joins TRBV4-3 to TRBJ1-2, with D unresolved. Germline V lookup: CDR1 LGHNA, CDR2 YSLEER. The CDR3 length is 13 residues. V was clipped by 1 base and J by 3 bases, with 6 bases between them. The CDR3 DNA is TGCGCCAGCAGCCAAGCCAGTTACTATGGCTACACCTTC. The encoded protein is CASSQASYYGYTF.

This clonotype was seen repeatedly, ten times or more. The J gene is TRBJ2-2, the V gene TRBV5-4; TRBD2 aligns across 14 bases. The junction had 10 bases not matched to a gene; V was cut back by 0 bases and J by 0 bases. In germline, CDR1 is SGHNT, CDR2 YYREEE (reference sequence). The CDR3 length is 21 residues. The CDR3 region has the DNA TGTGCCAGCAGCTTGGCCTCGTGGGGACTAGCGGGAGTGACGAACACCGGGGAGCTGTTTTTT. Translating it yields CASSLASWGLAGVTNTGELFF.

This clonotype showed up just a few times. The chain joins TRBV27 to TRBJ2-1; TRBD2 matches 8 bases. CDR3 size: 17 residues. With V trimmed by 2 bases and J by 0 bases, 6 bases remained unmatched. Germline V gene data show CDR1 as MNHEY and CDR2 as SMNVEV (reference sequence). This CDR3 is CASSLLPAGDSYNEQFF. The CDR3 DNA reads TGTGCCAGCAGTTTACTCCCAGCGGGGGACTCCTACAATGAGCAGTTCTTC.

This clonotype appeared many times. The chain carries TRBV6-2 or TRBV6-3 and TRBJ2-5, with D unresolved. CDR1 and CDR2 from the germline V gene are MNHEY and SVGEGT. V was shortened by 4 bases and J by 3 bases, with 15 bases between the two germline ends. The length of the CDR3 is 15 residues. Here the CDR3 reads CASSFSKGSEETQYF. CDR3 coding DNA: TGTGCCAGCAGTTTTTCGAAGGGCAGCGAAGAGACCCAGTACTTC.

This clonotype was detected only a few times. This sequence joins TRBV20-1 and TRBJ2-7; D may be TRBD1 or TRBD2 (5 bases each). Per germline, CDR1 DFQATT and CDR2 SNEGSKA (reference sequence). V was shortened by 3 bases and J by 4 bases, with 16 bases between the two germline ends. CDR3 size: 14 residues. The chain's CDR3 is CSARSVGPSYEQYF. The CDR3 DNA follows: TGCAGTGCTAGGTCTGTGGGACCATCTTACGAGCAGTACTTC.

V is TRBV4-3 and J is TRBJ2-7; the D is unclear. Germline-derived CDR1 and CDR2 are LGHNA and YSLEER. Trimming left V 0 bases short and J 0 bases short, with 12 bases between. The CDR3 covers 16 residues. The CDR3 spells CASSQDFRSSSYEQYF. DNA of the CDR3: TGCGCCAGCAGCCAAGATTTCAGGTCCTCCTCCTACGAGCAGTACTTC.

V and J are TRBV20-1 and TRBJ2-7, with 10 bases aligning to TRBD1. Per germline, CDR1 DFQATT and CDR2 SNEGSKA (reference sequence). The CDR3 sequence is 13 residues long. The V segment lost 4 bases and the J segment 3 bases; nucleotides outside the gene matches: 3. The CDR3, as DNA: TGCAGTGCTACCAGGACAGGGGGCTACGAGCAGTACTTC. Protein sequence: CSATRTGGYEQYF.

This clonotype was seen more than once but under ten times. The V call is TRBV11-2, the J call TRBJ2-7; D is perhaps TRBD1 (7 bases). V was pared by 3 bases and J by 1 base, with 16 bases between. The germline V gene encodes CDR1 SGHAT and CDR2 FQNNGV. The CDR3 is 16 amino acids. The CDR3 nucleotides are TGTGCCAGCAGCTTTTTCGGTCAGGGGGGATCCTACGAGCAGTACTTC. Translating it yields CASSFFGQGGSYEQYF.